The rows below give T cell receptor beta chains drawn from one sample of a study of blood T cell repertoires in COVID-19. The table came from immunoSEQ multiplex PCR; TCRdb's copy has only in-frame clones and leaves some out. Of about 30,000 clones listed, roughly 90% are singletons. Sequencing input: peripheral blood. These receptors all stem from a man aged 55 to 69 with active or convalescent COVID-19. CDR3s include the opening cysteine and the closing phenylalanine or tryptophan. The D gene is left open where the match is weak. A row's size may be missing; if present it is once, few, many or a size class.

clone size: -
V gene: TRBV7-6
J gene: TRBJ1-2
D gene: -
CDR3 protein: CASSLSPGSNPYYGYTF
CDR3 DNA: TGTGCCAGCAGCTTAAGCCCAGGATCTAACCCGTACTATGGCTACACCTTC

clone size: -
V gene: TRBV3-1/TRBV3-2
J gene: TRBJ1-6
D gene: -
CDR3 protein: CASSRSAETPLHF
CDR3 DNA: TGTGCCAGCAGTAGATCCGCGGAGACACCCCTCCACTTT

clone size: -
V gene: TRBV11-2
J gene: TRBJ1-2
D gene: TRBD1
CDR3 protein: CASSSGQAQPGGYTF
CDR3 DNA: TGTGCCAGCAGCTCCGGACAGGCTCAACCTGGGGGCTACACCTTC

clone size: -
V gene: TRBV5-1
J gene: TRBJ2-7
D gene: -
CDR3 protein: CASSLRGGVPESYEQYF
CDR3 DNA: TGCGCCAGCAGCTTGAGGGGCGGGGTGCCTGAGAGCTACGAGCAGTACTTC

clone size: -
V gene: TRBV11-3
J gene: TRBJ2-1
D gene: -
CDR3 protein: CASSLGLNNEQFF
CDR3 DNA: TGTGCCAGCAGCTTAGGACTCAACAATGAGCAGTTCTTC

clone size: -
V gene: TRBV28
J gene: TRBJ2-1
D gene: TRBD2
CDR3 protein: CASVDGLASSYNEQFF
CDR3 DNA: TGTGCCAGCGTCGATGGACTAGCTAGCTCCTACAATGAGCAGTTCTTC

clone size: -
V gene: TRBV19
J gene: TRBJ2-7
D gene: -
CDR3 protein: CASSFRGSGSYEQYF
CDR3 DNA: TGTGCCAGTAGTTTTCGGGGTAGCGGCTCCTACGAGCAGTACTTC

clone size: -
V gene: TRBV30
J gene: TRBJ1-3
D gene: -
CDR3 protein: CACTRTSGNTIYF
CDR3 DNA: TGTGCCTGCACAAGGACTTCTGGAAACACCATATATTTT

clone size: -
V gene: TRBV7-3
J gene: TRBJ2-1
D gene: -
CDR3 protein: CASSLWAGRPLYNEQFF
CDR3 DNA: TGTGCCAGCAGCTTATGGGCGGGGAGGCCACTCTACAATGAGCAGTTCTTC

clone size: -
V gene: TRBV18
J gene: TRBJ2-1
D gene: -
CDR3 protein: CASSPNSYNEQFF
CDR3 DNA: TGTGCCAGCTCACCAAACAGCTACAATGAGCAGTTCTTC

clone size: -
V gene: TRBV10-3
J gene: TRBJ2-7
D gene: TRBD1
CDR3 protein: CAISEPGQGFHEQYF
CDR3 DNA: TGTGCCATCAGTGAGCCGGGACAGGGGTTCCACGAGCAGTACTTC

clone size: -
V gene: TRBV7-3
J gene: TRBJ2-7
D gene: TRBD1
CDR3 protein: CASSAGQGGYEQYF
CDR3 DNA: TGTGCCAGCAGCGCCGGACAGGGTGGTTACGAGCAGTACTTC

clone size: -
V gene: TRBV11-1
J gene: TRBJ1-6
D gene: TRBD1
CDR3 protein: CASSWTGGTSPLHF
CDR3 DNA: TGTGCCAGCAGCTGGACAGGGGGCACTTCACCCCTCCACTTT

clone size: once
V gene: TRBV5-8
J gene: TRBJ1-6
D gene: TRBD1
CDR3 protein: CASSQGQGQNSPLHF
CDR3 DNA: TGTGCCAGCAGTCAGGGACAGGGGCAAAATTCACCCCTCCACTTT

clone size: once
V gene: TRBV6-2/TRBV6-3
J gene: TRBJ2-7
D gene: TRBD1
CDR3 protein: CASSYSGTGLEQYF
CDR3 DNA: TGTGCCAGCAGTTACTCCGGGACAGGCCTCGAGCAGTACTTC

clone size: -
V gene: TRBV10-1
J gene: TRBJ1-1
D gene: -
CDR3 protein: CASRGRNTEAFF
CDR3 DNA: TGCGCCAGCAGGGGGAGAAACACTGAAGCTTTCTTT

clone size: -
V gene: TRBV5-4
J gene: TRBJ2-1
D gene: TRBD1
CDR3 protein: CASSNPGTDSNEQFF
CDR3 DNA: TGTGCCAGCAGCAATCCGGGGACAGATTCCAATGAGCAGTTCTTC

clone size: -
V gene: TRBV7-9
J gene: TRBJ2-6
D gene: -
CDR3 protein: CASSYIMGRRSGANVLTF
CDR3 DNA: TGTGCCAGCAGCTACATCATGGGCCGTCGCTCTGGGGCCAACGTCCTGACTTTC

clone size: -
V gene: TRBV6-2/TRBV6-3
J gene: TRBJ2-2
D gene: -
CDR3 protein: CASSYGASWGGELFF
CDR3 DNA: TGTGCCAGCAGTTACGGGGCCTCATGGGGCGGGGAGCTGTTTTTT

clone size: -
V gene: TRBV11-2
J gene: TRBJ2-7
D gene: -
CDR3 protein: CASSLDPRHTVMYEQYF
CDR3 DNA: TGTGCCAGCAGCTTAGATCCCCGACATACCGTTATGTACGAGCAGTACTTC

clone size: once
V gene: TRBV6-5
J gene: TRBJ2-2
D gene: -
CDR3 protein: CASSYWGANTGELFF
CDR3 DNA: TGTGCCAGCAGTTACTGGGGCGCGAACACCGGGGAGCTGTTTTTT

clone size: -
V gene: TRBV15
J gene: TRBJ2-1
D gene: TRBD2
CDR3 protein: CATSPLAGVYNEQFF
CDR3 DNA: TGTGCCACCAGCCCCCTAGCGGGAGTATACAATGAGCAGTTCTTC

clone size: -
V gene: TRBV19
J gene: TRBJ2-2
D gene: TRBD1
CDR3 protein: CASKRTGGNVGELFF
CDR3 DNA: TGTGCCAGTAAGAGGACAGGGGGCAACGTCGGGGAGCTGTTTTTT

clone size: once
V gene: TRBV11-2
J gene: TRBJ2-1
D gene: TRBD2
CDR3 protein: CASSLGLANEQFF
CDR3 DNA: TGTGCCAGCAGCTTAGGACTAGCGAATGAGCAGTTCTTC

clone size: few
V gene: TRBV7-2
J gene: TRBJ2-1
D gene: TRBD2
CDR3 protein: CASSFREGNEQFF
CDR3 DNA: TGTGCCAGCAGCTTTCGGGAGGGCAATGAGCAGTTCTTC

clone size: few
V gene: TRBV19
J gene: TRBJ1-2
D gene: -
CDR3 protein: CASTNLDQGLDGYTF
CDR3 DNA: TGTGCCAGTACTAACCTCGACCAGGGGTTGGATGGCTACACCTTC

clone size: -
V gene: TRBV25-1
J gene: TRBJ1-1
D gene: -
CDR3 protein: CASSGTVMNTEAFF
CDR3 DNA: TGTGCCAGCAGTGGGACAGTAATGAACACTGAAGCTTTCTTT

clone size: -
V gene: TRBV7-9
J gene: TRBJ1-1
D gene: TRBD1
CDR3 protein: CASSSGQGITEAFF
CDR3 DNA: TGTGCCAGCAGCTCGGGACAGGGGATCACTGAAGCTTTCTTT

clone size: -
V gene: TRBV7-2
J gene: TRBJ2-3
D gene: TRBD2
CDR3 protein: CASSPGGATDTQYF
CDR3 DNA: TGTGCCAGCAGCCCCGGGGGGGCGACAGATACGCAGTATTTT

clone size: -
V gene: TRBV18
J gene: TRBJ1-2
D gene: TRBD1
CDR3 protein: CASSPSGTGGYGYTF
CDR3 DNA: TGTGCCAGCTCTCCTTCCGGGACAGGGGGATATGGCTACACCTTC

clone size: -
V gene: TRBV7-2
J gene: TRBJ2-2
D gene: -
CDR3 protein: CASSLTGDSNTGELFF
CDR3 DNA: TGTGCCAGCAGCCTTACCGGGGATTCGAACACCGGGGAGCTGTTTTTT

clone size: -
V gene: TRBV18
J gene: TRBJ2-7
D gene: TRBD2
CDR3 protein: CASSPSVLAEEQYF
CDR3 DNA: TGTGCCAGCTCACCATCGGTGCTAGCGGAAGAGCAGTACTTC

clone size: -
V gene: TRBV6-5
J gene: TRBJ2-3
D gene: TRBD1
CDR3 protein: CASSGGHRTDTQYF
CDR3 DNA: TGTGCCAGTTCAGGGGGCCATCGCACAGATACGCAGTATTTT

clone size: -
V gene: TRBV28
J gene: TRBJ2-6
D gene: TRBD1
CDR3 protein: CASFPTGGAGANVLTF
CDR3 DNA: TGTGCCAGCTTTCCTACAGGGGGCGCTGGGGCCAACGTCCTGACTTTC

clone size: -
V gene: TRBV3-1/TRBV3-2
J gene: TRBJ1-2
D gene: TRBD1
CDR3 protein: CASSQSFHQGAGGYTF
CDR3 DNA: TGTGCCAGCAGCCAATCTTTCCACCAGGGGGCGGGAGGCTACACCTTC

clone size: once
V gene: TRBV7-9
J gene: TRBJ2-2
D gene: TRBD1
CDR3 protein: CASSFPSGGNTGELFF
CDR3 DNA: TGTGCCAGCAGCTTCCCCTCAGGGGGGAACACCGGGGAGCTGTTTTTT

clone size: -
V gene: TRBV19
J gene: TRBJ2-1
D gene: TRBD2
CDR3 protein: CASSLRPSGSSYNEQFF
CDR3 DNA: TGTGCCAGTAGTCTCCGCCCTAGCGGGAGCTCCTACAATGAGCAGTTCTTC

clone size: -
V gene: TRBV2
J gene: TRBJ1-4
D gene: TRBD1
CDR3 protein: CASRPGGTGGQINEKLFF
CDR3 DNA: TGTGCCAGCAGGCCGGGAGGGACAGGGGGCCAGATTAATGAAAAACTGTTTTTT

clone size: -
V gene: TRBV11-2
J gene: TRBJ1-2
D gene: -
CDR3 protein: CASTRGGAYYGYTF
CDR3 DNA: TGTGCCAGCACCCGAGGGGGGGCTTACTATGGCTACACCTTC

clone size: -
V gene: TRBV27
J gene: TRBJ2-1
D gene: -
CDR3 protein: CASSLRVAFHEQFF
CDR3 DNA: TGTGCCAGCAGTTTACGGGTAGCCTTCCATGAGCAGTTCTTC

clone size: -
V gene: TRBV5-4
J gene: TRBJ2-5
D gene: -
CDR3 protein: CASSPTGTQETQYF
CDR3 DNA: TGTGCCAGCAGCCCTACGGGAACGCAAGAGACCCAGTACTTC